Listed here are 3 T cell receptor beta chains from one sample, sequenced in a study of OX40 agonist ivuxolimab in advanced cancers. Data came from immunoSEQ multiplex PCR; TCRdb stores just in-frame clones and leaves some out. The table shows roughly 30,000 clones, with approximately 91% occurring only once. The material sequenced was CD4+ or CD8+ T cells sorted from blood, taken in a trial of the OX40 agonist ivuxolimab. The receptor set was obtained from an adult with an advanced solid tumor such as melanoma, head and neck, liver or kidney cancer.

The gene calls are TRBV19 and TRBJ1-5; 9 nucleotides align to TRBD1. Losses at the gene ends were 3 bases for V and 3 bases for J; bases not matched to a gene: 6. Germline V CDR1 and CDR2: LNHDA, SQIVND (reference sequence). The CDR3 is 16 amino acids. The CDR3 protein is CASSMVWDRDNQPQHF. CDR3 in DNA: TGTGCCAGTAGTATGGTTTGGGACAGGGACAATCAGCCCCAGCATTTT. The full variable domain, its missing parts supplied by reference TRBV19 and TRBJ1-5, is DGGITQSPKYLFRKEGQNVTLSCEQNLNHDAMYWYRQDPGQGLRLIYYSQIVNDFQKGDIAEGYSVSREKKESFPLTVTSAQKNPTAFYLCASSMVWDRDNQPQHFGDGTRLSIL.

The V and J genes are TRBV19 and TRBJ1-1, with 11 bases aligning to TRBD1. The CDR3 runs 16 residues. J was trimmed by 5 bases and V by 3 bases; bases with no gene match: 8. Germline CDR1 LNHDA, CDR2 SQIVND (reference sequence). CDR3 DNA sequence: TGTGCCAGTAGTATTTCCCGGACAGGGGGCTGGACTGAAGCTTTCTTT. Protein sequence: CASSISRTGGWTEAFF.

The chain employs TRBV25-1 and TRBJ2-1, with 9 bases lining up with TRBD2. V dropped 4 bases and J dropped 7; count of bases not matched to a gene: 5. The CDR3 is 14 amino acids. Germline CDR1 MGHDK, CDR2 SYGVNS. The CDR3 nucleotides are TGTGCCAGCAGTGTCCTAGCGGGATGGAATGAGCAGTTCTTC. Amino acid sequence: CASSVLAGWNEQFF.